The 27 T cell receptor beta chains below all came from one sample that was sequenced in a study of blood T cell repertoires in COVID-19. Generated by immunoSEQ multiplex PCR, the TCRdb table keeps only in-frame clones and is missing some. The sample holds some 95,000 clones, roughly 75% seen once. The sequencing sample was made of peripheral blood. These receptors were obtained from a man in his fifties or sixties who had recovered from COVID-19.

The V and J genes are TRBV18 and TRBJ2-3; 7 bases map to TRBD1. Looked up from germline, CDR1 is KGHSH and CDR2 is LQKENI. The V gene end was trimmed by 5 bases and the J gene end by 6 bases; junction bases not matched to a gene: 5. The length of the CDR3 is 13 residues. The CDR3 reads CASSLQGMDTQYF. The CDR3 DNA follows: TGTGCCAGCTCATTACAGGGGATGGATACGCAGTATTTT.

In its sample, this clone was seen a few times. This chain joins TRBV5-6 and TRBJ2-3; 8 bases align to TRBD2. J lost 2 bases, V lost 2 bases, and 4 bases had no gene match. Germline V gene data show CDR1 as SGHDT and CDR2 as YYEEEE. The CDR3 length is 15 residues. The chain's CDR3 is CASSFAAGVTDTQYF. CDR3 coding DNA: TGTGCCAGCAGCTTCGCAGCGGGGGTCACAGATACGCAGTATTTT.

This clone was observed a handful of times. The V gene is TRBV4-3, the J gene TRBJ2-5; D is possibly TRBD1 (6 bases). V was cut by 0 bases and J by 5 bases, with 16 bases left in between. Germline-derived CDR1 and CDR2 are LGHNA and YSLEER. This CDR3 comprises 16 residues. The CDR3 loop reads CASSQDLLGGAETQYF. The DNA for the CDR3 is TGCGCCAGCAGCCAAGATCTTCTTGGGGGCGCGGAGACCCAGTACTTC.

The gene calls are TRBV2 and TRBJ1-6; 7 bases fit TRBD1. V lost 4 bases to trimming and J lost 9 bases; unmatched junction nucleotides: 6. CDR3 size: 14 residues. Germline values: CDR1 SNHLY, CDR2 FYNNEI. The CDR3, as DNA: TGTGCCAGCAGTGTGGGGACAGCCTTTTCACCCCTCCACTTT. It is translated as CASSVGTAFSPLHF.

This chain joins TRBV19 and TRBJ1-5; D is unclear. The CDR3 length is 13 residues. CDR1 is LNHDA, CDR2 SQIVND, per germline (reference sequence). V was cut by 5 bases and J by 7 bases, with 12 bases left in between. CDR3 nucleotides: TGTGCCAGTAGTGAGGGTGGTATCCAGCCCCAGCATTTT. It translates to CASSEGGIQPQHF.

This chain uses TRBV6-2 or TRBV6-3 with TRBJ1-6; TRBD1 is a possible D gene (5 bases). Per the germline V gene, CDR1 is MNHEY and CDR2 is SVGEGT. Between the trimmed V and J ends, which lost 4 bases and 7 bases, there was a span of 11 bases. The CDR3 is 14 residues long. For the CDR3, the DNA is TGTGCCAGCAGTTGGACACCCGGGAATTCACCCCTCCACTTT. Translated, it gives CASSWTPGNSPLHF.

The gene calls are TRBV24-1 and TRBJ2-5; weak D call: TRBD1 (5 bases). The CDR3 loop spans 16 amino acids. CDR1 is KGHDR, CDR2 SFDVKD, per germline. V was clipped by 3 bases and J by 3 bases, with 16 bases between them. CDR3 region: CATSDVTTKGEETQYF. CDR3 bases: TGTGCCACCAGTGATGTAACTACCAAAGGGGAAGAGACCCAGTACTTC.

V gene TRBV19 combines with J gene TRBJ1-6; D is unclear. The CDR3 consists of 12 residues. The germline V gene encodes CDR1 LNHDA and CDR2 SQIVND (reference sequence). The V end was cut by 3 bases, the J end by 10 bases, with 7 bases between. The DNA of the CDR3 is TGTGCCAGTAGTATGGTGGGCTCACCCCTCCACTTT. It translates to CASSMVGSPLHF.

The chain recombines TRBV19 with TRBJ1-2, with 8 nucleotides matching TRBD1. Germline CDR1 is LNHDA and CDR2 is SQIVND (reference sequence). The CDR3 spans 13 residues. V lost 4 bases to trimming and J lost 8 bases; unmatched junction nucleotides: 6. CDR3 loop: CASSTTGGDGYTF. Here the CDR3 DNA reads TGTGCCAGTAGTACTACAGGGGGAGACGGCTACACCTTC.

This clone was seen a few times. V and J are TRBV7-6 and TRBJ2-3; D perhaps matches TRBD2 (5 bases). Trimming took 2 bases from V and 10 from J, leaving 25 bases between them. The CDR3 loop spans 17 amino acids. Looked up from germline, CDR1 is SGHVS and CDR2 is FNYEAQ. CDR3 bases: TGTGCCAGCAGCTTAAGATCCTGGGGAGCCCCAGCCTCATCGCAGTATTTT. This gives the protein CASSLRSWGAPASSQYF.

V is TRBV4-2 and J is TRBJ2-7; TRBD1 agrees at 7 bases. J gave up 4 bases and V 4 bases, and 7 bases lay outside the gene matches. The length of the CDR3 is 14 residues. In germline, CDR1 is LGHNA, CDR2 YNFKEQ. The CDR3 loop is CASSLTGTVYEQYF. CDR3 DNA: TGTGCCAGCAGCCTTACCGGGACAGTGTACGAGCAGTACTTC.

The chain employs TRBV7-8 and TRBJ1-1; the match to TRBD1 covers 7 bases. V lost 1 base to trimming and J lost 4 bases; unmatched junction nucleotides: 15. The CDR3 totals 18 residues. Germline V gene lookup returns CDR1 SGHVS and CDR2 FQNEAQ. The DNA of the CDR3 is TGTGCCAGCAGCTTAGACGGGACAGTGGGCTTAGTGGGCACTGAAGCTTTCTTT. This codes for CASSLDGTVGLVGTEAFF.

This clone was counted between two and nine times. The rearrangement joins TRBV9 to TRBJ1-2, with 7 bases aligning to TRBD1. Germline V gene data show CDR1 as SGDLS and CDR2 as YYNGEE. This CDR3 comprises 15 residues. Unmatched junction bases numbered 7, after V lost 4 bases and J lost 1 base. The CDR3 sequence: CASSIWDRYNYGYTF. The CDR3 bases are TGTGCCAGCAGCATCTGGGACAGATATAACTATGGCTACACCTTC.

The chain joins TRBV5-6 to TRBJ2-3; 7 bases agree with TRBD2. The CDR3 spans 16 residues. The germline CDR1 and CDR2 sequences are SGHDT and YYEEEE. V trimming: 1 base; J trimming: 1 base; junction bases outside the gene matches: 6. The CDR3 nucleotides are TGTGCCAGCAGCTTGCCTAGCGGAATGGGCACAGATACGCAGTATTTT. Translation gives CASSLPSGMGTDTQYF.

To note about this clone: The same CDR3 can be traced to other DNA sequences in this sample. V is TRBV20-1 and J is TRBJ1-6; D might be TRBD1 (5 bases). The length of the CDR3 is 14 residues. V lost 3 bases to trimming and J lost 4 bases, with 10 bases between them. CDR1 is DFQATT, CDR2 SNEGSKA, per germline (reference sequence). CDR3 sequence: CSASAGGYNSPLHF. The CDR3 DNA reads TGCAGTGCTAGTGCGGGGGGATATAATTCACCCCTCCACTTT.

The chain recombines TRBV5-1 with TRBJ1-4, with a possible D match to TRBD1 (6 bases). The CDR3 consists of 16 residues. V dropped 4 bases and J dropped 8 bases, with 21 bases sitting between them. In germline, CDR1 is SGHRS, CDR2 YFSETQ. Here the CDR3 reads CASSESTTGRGEKLFF. The CDR3 DNA follows: TGCGCCAGCAGCGAAAGTACGACAGGAAGAGGCGAAAAACTGTTTTTT.

This clone was detected once. V and J are TRBV30 and TRBJ1-1, with D tentatively TRBD1 (6 bases). The V end lost 1 base, the J end lost 5 bases, and 11 bases lay between the germline ends. The CDR3 length is 13 residues. In germline, CDR1 is GTSNPN, CDR2 SVGIG (reference sequence). The CDR3 nucleotides read TGTGCCTGGAGTGCCCTACAGGGAACTGAAGCTTTCTTT. Translated: CAWSALQGTEAFF.

V usage is TRBV27 and J usage is TRBJ2-2; 8 bases match TRBD2. V shed 5 bases, J shed 2 bases, and the junction held 7 bases outside the gene matches. The germline V gene has CDR1 MNHEY and CDR2 SMNVEV (reference sequence). The CDR3 is made up of 16 amino acids. The CDR3 nucleotides are TGTGCCAGCAGTCCCTTAGCGGGGACCAACACCGGGGAGCTGTTTTTT. As protein: CASSPLAGTNTGELFF.

This clone appeared a few times. J is TRBJ1-5 and V is TRBV5-3, with a possible D match to TRBD1 (5 bases). TRBV5-3 is assigned to the ORF class and has an uncertain function. This CDR3 has 15 amino acids. Trimming removed 1 base at V and 5 bases at J, with 13 bases between. The chain's CDR3 is CARSLSRVGHQPQHF. The DNA of the CDR3 is TGTGCCAGAAGCTTGTCCAGGGTAGGTCATCAGCCCCAGCATTTT.

Only one count was recorded for this clone. J is TRBJ1-1 and V is TRBV10-3; perhaps TRBD1 as D (6 bases). There are 12 residues in the CDR3. Germline lookup yields CDR1 ENHRY and CDR2 SYGVKD. V gave up 8 bases and J gave up 5 bases, with 12 bases separating them. CDR3 amino acids: CAIGRGDTEAFF. DNA of the CDR3: TGTGCCATCGGCAGGGGAGATACTGAAGCTTTCTTT.

The table lists this clone with a count of one. The V and J genes are TRBV20-1 and TRBJ2-7; the D is unclear. Trimming left V 1 base short and J 3 bases short, with 4 bases between. Germline-derived CDR1 and CDR2 are DFQATT and SNEGSKA (reference sequence). The CDR3 is 11 residues long. CDR3 protein: CSARADYEQYF. DNA of the CDR3: TGCAGTGCTAGAGCAGACTACGAGCAGTACTTC.

This clone was detected a few times. The gene calls are TRBV5-1 and TRBJ1-1, with 8 positions matching TRBD1. The V gene's germline CDR1 is SGHRS and CDR2 YFSETQ. The V gene end was trimmed by 4 bases and the J gene end by 4 bases; junction bases not matched to a gene: 9. The CDR3 extends over 15 amino acids. CDR3 coding DNA: TGCGCCAGCAGCCTGCGGACAGGGAGGGGCACTGAAGCTTTCTTT. It specifies CASSLRTGRGTEAFF.

The chain couples TRBV15 to TRBJ1-2, with 7 bases identical to TRBD1. Unmatched junction bases numbered 9, after V lost 1 base and J lost 4 bases. The CDR3 length is 16 residues. CDR1 and CDR2 from the germline V gene are LNHNV and YYDKDF (reference sequence). CDR3 residues: CATSRAGTAQPYGYTF. Written as DNA, the CDR3 is TGTGCCACCAGCAGAGCGGGGACAGCGCAGCCCTATGGCTACACCTTC.

The CDR3 sequence is CASSLAPLLNTEAFF. CDR3 coding DNA: TGTGCCAGCAGCTTAGCGCCACTGTTGAACACTGAAGCTTTCTTT. The chain couples TRBV7-2 to TRBJ1-1; no clear D. Germline V gene lookup returns CDR1 SGHTA and CDR2 FQGNSA. The germline V and J ends were trimmed by 0 bases and 0 bases, with 8 bases remaining between them. This CDR3 is 15 amino acids long.

The chain couples TRBV7-2 to TRBJ2-5, with 12 positions matching TRBD2. In germline, CDR1 is SGHTA, CDR2 FQGNSA. The ends lost 3 bases at V and 5 bases at J; junction bases unmatched: 4. The CDR3 contains 15 residues. For the CDR3, the DNA is TGTGCCAGCAGCTTCCTAGCGGGGGGGCGGGAGACCCAGTACTTC. Amino acids: CASSFLAGGRETQYF.

The chain links TRBV7-8 to TRBJ1-6; 9 bases line up with TRBD1. Germline V CDR1 and CDR2: SGHVS, FQNEAQ. V was clipped by 5 bases and J by 7 bases; unmatched bases: 6. This CDR3 is 15 amino acids long. CDR3 nucleotide sequence: TGTGCCAGCAGCACTAAAGGACAGGGGAATTCACCCCTCCACTTT. Translation: CASSTKGQGNSPLHF.

J is TRBJ2-2 and V is TRBV24-1, with a weak D call TRBD2 (6 bases). The CDR3 has 15 amino acids. Germline V gives CDR1 KGHDR, CDR2 SFDVKD. Trimming removed 7 bases at V and 4 bases at J, with 15 bases between. CDR3: CATRDGLKSTGELFF. For the CDR3, the DNA is TGTGCCACCAGGGATGGACTAAAGAGCACCGGGGAGCTGTTTTTT.